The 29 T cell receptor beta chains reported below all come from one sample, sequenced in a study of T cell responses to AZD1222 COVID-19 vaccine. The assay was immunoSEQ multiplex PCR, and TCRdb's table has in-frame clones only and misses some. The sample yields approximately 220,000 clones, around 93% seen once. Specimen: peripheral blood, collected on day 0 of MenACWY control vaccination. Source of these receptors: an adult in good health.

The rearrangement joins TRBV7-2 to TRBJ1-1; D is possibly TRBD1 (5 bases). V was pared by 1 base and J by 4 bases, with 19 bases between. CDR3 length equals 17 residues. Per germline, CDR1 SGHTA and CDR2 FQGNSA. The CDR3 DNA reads TGTGCCAGCAGCTTAGTTGGGGCCACCACCCCGAGCACTGAAGCTTTCTTT. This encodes CASSLVGATTPSTEAFF.

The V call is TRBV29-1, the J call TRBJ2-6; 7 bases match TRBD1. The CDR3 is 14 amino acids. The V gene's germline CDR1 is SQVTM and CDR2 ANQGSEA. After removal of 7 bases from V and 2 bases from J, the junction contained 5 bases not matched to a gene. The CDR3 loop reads CSARQGPGANVLTF. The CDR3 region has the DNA TGCAGCGCTAGACAGGGCCCTGGGGCCAACGTCCTGACTTTC.

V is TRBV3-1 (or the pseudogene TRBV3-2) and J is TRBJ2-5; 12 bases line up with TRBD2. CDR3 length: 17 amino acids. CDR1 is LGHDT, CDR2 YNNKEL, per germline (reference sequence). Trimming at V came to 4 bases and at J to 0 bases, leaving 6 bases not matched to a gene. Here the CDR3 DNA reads TGTGCCAGCAGCCCCCTTACTAGCGGGGGGTACCAAGAGACCCAGTACTTC. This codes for CASSPLTSGGYQETQYF.

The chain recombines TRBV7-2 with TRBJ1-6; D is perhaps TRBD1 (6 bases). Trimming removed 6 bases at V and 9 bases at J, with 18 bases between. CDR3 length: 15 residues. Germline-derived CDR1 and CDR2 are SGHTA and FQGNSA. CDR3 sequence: CASRSRTGSPSPLHF. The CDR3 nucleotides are TGTGCCAGCAGATCACGCACAGGGAGCCCTTCACCCCTCCACTTT.

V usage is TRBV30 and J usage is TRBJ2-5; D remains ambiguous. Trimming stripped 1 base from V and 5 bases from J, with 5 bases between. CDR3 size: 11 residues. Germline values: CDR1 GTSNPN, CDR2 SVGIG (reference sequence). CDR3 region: CAWSARETQYF. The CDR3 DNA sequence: TGTGCCTGGAGTGCGCGGGAGACCCAGTACTTC.

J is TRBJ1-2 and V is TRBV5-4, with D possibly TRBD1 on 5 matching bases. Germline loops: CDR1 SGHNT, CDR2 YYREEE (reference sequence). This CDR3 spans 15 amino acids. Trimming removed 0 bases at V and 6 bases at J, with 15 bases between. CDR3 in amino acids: CASSLGGGVPNGYTF. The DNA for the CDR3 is TGTGCCAGCAGCTTGGGAGGAGGGGTACCTAATGGCTACACCTTC.

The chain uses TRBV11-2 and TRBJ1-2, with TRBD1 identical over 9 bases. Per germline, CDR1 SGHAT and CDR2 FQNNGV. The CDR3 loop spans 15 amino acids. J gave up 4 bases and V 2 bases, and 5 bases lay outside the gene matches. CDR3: CASSLYTGGSYGYTF. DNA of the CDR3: TGTGCCAGCAGCTTATATACAGGGGGCAGCTATGGCTACACCTTC.

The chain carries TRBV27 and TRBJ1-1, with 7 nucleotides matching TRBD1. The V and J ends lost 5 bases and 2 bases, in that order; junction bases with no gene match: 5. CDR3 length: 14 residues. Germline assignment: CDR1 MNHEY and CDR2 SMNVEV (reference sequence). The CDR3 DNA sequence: TGTGCCAGCAGTCCGGACAGGACTAACACTGAAGCTTTCTTT. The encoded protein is CASSPDRTNTEAFF.

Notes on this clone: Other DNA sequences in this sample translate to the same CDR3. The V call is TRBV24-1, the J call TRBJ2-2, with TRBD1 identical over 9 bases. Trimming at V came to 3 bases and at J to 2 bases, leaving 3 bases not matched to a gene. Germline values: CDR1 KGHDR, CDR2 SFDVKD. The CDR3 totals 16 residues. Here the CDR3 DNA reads TGTGCCACCAGTGATCCGGGACAGGGAAACACCGGGGAGCTGTTTTTT. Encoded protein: CATSDPGQGNTGELFF.

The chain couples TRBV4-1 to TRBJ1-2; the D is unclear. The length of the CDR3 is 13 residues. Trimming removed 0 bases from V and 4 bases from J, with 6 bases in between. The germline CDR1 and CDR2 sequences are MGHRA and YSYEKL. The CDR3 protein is CASSQDPIYGYTF. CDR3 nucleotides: TGCGCCAGCAGCCAAGACCCGATCTATGGCTACACCTTC.

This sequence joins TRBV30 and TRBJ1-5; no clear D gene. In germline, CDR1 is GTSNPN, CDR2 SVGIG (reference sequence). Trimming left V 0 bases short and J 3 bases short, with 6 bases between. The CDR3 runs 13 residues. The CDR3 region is CAWSVRVNQPQHF. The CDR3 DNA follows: TGTGCCTGGAGTGTACGGGTCAATCAGCCCCAGCATTTT.

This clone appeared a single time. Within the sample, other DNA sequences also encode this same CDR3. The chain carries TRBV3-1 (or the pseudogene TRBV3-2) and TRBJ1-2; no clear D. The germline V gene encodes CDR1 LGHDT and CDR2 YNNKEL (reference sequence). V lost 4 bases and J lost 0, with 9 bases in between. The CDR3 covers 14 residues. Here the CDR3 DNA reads TGTGCCAGCAGCCGAACCGGGGCTAACTATGGCTACACCTTC. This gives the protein CASSRTGANYGYTF.

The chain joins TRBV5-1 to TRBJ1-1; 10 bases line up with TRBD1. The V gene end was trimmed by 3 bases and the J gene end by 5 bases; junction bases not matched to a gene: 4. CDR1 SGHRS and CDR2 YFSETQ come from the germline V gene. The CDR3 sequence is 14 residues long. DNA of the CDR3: TGCGCCAGCAGCTATGGGACAGGGGTGACTGAAGCTTTCTTT. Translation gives CASSYGTGVTEAFF.

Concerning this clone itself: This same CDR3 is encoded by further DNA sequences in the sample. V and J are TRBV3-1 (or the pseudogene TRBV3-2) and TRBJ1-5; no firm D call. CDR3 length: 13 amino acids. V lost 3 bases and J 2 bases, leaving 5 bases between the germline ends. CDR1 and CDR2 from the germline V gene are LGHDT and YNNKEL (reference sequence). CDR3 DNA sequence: TGTGCCAGCAGCCAGGTAGGCAATCAGCCCCAGCATTTT. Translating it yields CASSQVGNQPQHF.

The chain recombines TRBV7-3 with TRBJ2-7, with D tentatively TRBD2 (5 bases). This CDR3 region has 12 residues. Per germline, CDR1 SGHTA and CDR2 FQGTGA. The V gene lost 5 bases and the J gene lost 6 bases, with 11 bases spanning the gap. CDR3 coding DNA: TGTGCCAGCAGCGAAGGACGGGGCGAGCAGTACTTC. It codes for CASSEGRGEQYF.

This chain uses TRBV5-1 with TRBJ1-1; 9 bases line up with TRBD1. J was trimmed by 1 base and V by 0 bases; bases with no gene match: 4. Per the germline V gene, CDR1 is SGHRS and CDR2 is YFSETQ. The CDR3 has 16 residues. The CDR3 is CASSLGDRVGNTEAFF. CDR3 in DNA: TGCGCCAGCAGCTTGGGGGACAGGGTGGGGAACACTGAAGCTTTCTTT.

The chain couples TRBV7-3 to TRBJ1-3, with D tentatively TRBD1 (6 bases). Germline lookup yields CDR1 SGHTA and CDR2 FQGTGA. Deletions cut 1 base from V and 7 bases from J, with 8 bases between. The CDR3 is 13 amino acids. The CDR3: CASSLRRGNTIYF. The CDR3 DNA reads TGTGCCAGCAGCTTAAGGAGGGGGAACACCATATATTTT.

CDR3 in DNA: TGTGCCAGCAGCTTAGCAGCGGGGGATTCGGAGACCCAGTACTTC. This translates into CASSLAAGDSETQYF. The rearrangement links TRBV7-9 to TRBJ2-5, with 8 positions matching TRBD2. V trimming: 0 bases; J trimming: 5 bases; junction bases outside the gene matches: 5. CDR1 SEHNR and CDR2 FQNEAQ come from the germline V gene (reference sequence). The CDR3 has 15 residues. The variable domain in full, with the rest retrieved from reference TRBV7-9 and TRBJ2-5, is DTGVSQNPRHKITKRGQNVTFRCDPISEHNRLYWYRQTLGQGPEFLTYFQNEAQLEKSRLLSDRFSAERPKGSFSTLEIQRTEQGDSAMYLCASSLAAGDSETQYFGPGTRLLVL.

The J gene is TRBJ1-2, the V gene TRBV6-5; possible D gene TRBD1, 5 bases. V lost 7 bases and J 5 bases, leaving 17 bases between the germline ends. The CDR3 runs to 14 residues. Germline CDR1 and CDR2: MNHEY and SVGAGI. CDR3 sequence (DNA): TGTGCCAGCAATGCAGGGCCAGGGCAATATGGCTACACCTTC. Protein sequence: CASNAGPGQYGYTF.

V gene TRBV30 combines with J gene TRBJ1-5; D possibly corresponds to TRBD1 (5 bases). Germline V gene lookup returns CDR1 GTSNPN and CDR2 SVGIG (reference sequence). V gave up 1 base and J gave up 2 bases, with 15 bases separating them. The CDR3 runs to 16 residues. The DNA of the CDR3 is TGTGCCTGGAGTGGGGTAGGGGCATGGGGCAATCAGCCCCAGCATTTT. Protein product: CAWSGVGAWGNQPQHF.

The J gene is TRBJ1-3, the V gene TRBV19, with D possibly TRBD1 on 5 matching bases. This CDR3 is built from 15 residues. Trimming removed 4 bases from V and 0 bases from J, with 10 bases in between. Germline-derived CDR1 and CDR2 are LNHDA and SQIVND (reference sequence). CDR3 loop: CASSRTPRSGNTIYF. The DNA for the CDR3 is TGTGCCAGTAGTAGGACACCGCGCTCTGGAAACACCATATATTTT.

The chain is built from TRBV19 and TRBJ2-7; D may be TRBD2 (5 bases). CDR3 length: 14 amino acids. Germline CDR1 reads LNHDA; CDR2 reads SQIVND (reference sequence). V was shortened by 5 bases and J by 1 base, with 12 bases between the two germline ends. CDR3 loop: CASSPRTLSYEQYF. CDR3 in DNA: TGTGCCAGTAGTCCACGGACTCTATCCTACGAGCAGTACTTC.

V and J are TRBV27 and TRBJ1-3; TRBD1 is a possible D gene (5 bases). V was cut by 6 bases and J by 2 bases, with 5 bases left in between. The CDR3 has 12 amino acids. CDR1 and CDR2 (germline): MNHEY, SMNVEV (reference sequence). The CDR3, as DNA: TGTGCCAGCAGGGGGGCTGGAAACACCATATATTTT. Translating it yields CASRGAGNTIYF.

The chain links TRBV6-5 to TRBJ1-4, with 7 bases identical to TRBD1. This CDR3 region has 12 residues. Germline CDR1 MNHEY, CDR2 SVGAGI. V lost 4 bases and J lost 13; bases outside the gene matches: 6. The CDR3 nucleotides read TGTGCCAGCAGTTCCCAGGGGGGGGGACTGTTTTTT. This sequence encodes CASSSQGGGLFF.

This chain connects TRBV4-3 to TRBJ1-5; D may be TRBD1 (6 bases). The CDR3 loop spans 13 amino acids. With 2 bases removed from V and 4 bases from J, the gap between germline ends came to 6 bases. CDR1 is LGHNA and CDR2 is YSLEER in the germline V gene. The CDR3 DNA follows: TGCGCCAGCAGCCAAACAGGGAATCAGCCCCAGCATTTT. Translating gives CASSQTGNQPQHF.

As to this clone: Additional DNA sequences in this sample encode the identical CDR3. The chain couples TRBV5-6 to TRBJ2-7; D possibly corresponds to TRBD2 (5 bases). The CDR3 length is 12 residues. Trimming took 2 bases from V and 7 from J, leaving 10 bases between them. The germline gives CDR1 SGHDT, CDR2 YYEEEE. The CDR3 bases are TGTGCCAGCAGCTTATTGTCGGGAGAGCAGTACTTC. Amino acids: CASSLLSGEQYF.

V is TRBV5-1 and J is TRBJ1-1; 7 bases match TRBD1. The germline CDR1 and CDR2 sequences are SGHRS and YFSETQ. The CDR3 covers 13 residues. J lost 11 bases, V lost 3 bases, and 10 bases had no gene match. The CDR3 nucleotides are TGCGCCAGCAGCTCCAGACAGGGCCTGGGGGCTTTCTTT. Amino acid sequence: CASSSRQGLGAFF.

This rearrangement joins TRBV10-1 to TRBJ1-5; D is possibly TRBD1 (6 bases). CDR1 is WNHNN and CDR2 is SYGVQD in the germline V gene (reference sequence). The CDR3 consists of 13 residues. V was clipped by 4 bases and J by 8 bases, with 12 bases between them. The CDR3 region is CASSGEGGKPQHF. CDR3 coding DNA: TGCGCCAGCAGTGGAGAAGGGGGGAAGCCCCAGCATTTT.

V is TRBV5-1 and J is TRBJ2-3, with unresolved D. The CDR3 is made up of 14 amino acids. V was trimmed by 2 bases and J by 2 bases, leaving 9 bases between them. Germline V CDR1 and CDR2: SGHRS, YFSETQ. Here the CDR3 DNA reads TGCGCCAGCAGCTTCCGAAGCCTCACAGATACGCAGTATTTT. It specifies CASSFRSLTDTQYF.